Here is one TCR beta chain with its context. The record originates from a study of control samples from healthy donors and cancer patients. The method was immunoSEQ multiplex PCR; TCRdb's version includes in-frame clones alone and lacks a portion of them. Of over 100,000 clones detected, over 80% appear once; the ten largest clones hold over 2%. V lost 5 bases, J lost 1 base, and 8 bases lay in between. Germline V CDR1 and CDR2: LGHDT, YNNKEL (reference sequence). This CDR3 contains 13 residues. The TCR sequence derives from a woman aged 45 to 65 in good health. The sample was blood. The chain carries TRBV3-1 (or the pseudogene TRBV3-2) and TRBJ1-1, with TRBD1 as a possible D gene (5 bases). This chain's CDR3 is CASSRQPNTEAFF. The CDR3 DNA follows: TGTGCCAGCAGCAGACAGCCGAACACTGAAGCTTTCTTT.